What follows are 24 T cell receptor beta chains derived from one specimen sequenced in a study of cytomegalovirus exposure and HLA in healthy donors. Libraries were prepared by immunoSEQ multiplex PCR; TCRdb keeps only in-frame clonotypes and omits some of them. The sample lists hundreds of thousands of clones, more than 75% occurring once. The sample comprised PBMCs. These receptor sequences come from a woman younger than 30 in good health and CMV-seropositive.

This clone was counted once. The genes are TRBV6-5 and TRBJ2-5; tentative D call: TRBD2 (6 bases). Germline V gene data show CDR1 as MNHEY and CDR2 as SVGAGI. The CDR3 contains 14 residues. V gave up 4 bases and J gave up 5 bases, with 14 bases separating them. CDR3: CASSWSTSWETQYF. CDR3 DNA: TGTGCCAGCAGTTGGTCGACTAGTTGGGAGACCCAGTACTTC.

The chain has TRBV4-1 and TRBJ1-2, with 11 bases that match TRBD1. CDR3 length: 17 residues. V shed 6 bases and J 4 bases; nucleotides not matched to a gene: 13. In germline, CDR1 is MGHRA, CDR2 YSYEKL. DNA for the CDR3: TGCGCCAGCAGTCCCGGGACAGGGGGGCGGAGGGGCTATGGCTACACCTTC. Translation: CASSPGTGGRRGYGYTF.

This chain uses TRBV28 with TRBJ1-1, with TRBD1 as a possible D gene (6 bases). Germline-derived CDR1 and CDR2 are MDHEN and SYDVKM. The CDR3 has 15 amino acids. Trimming stripped 7 bases from V and 1 base from J, with 16 bases between. CDR3 residues: CASTLGGATNTEAFF. In DNA, the CDR3 is TGTGCCAGCACCCTTGGGGGGGCGACGAACACTGAAGCTTTCTTT. The full variable domain, rest sourced from reference TRBV28 and TRBJ1-1, is DVKVTQSSRYLVKRTGEKVFLECVQDMDHENMFWYRQDPGLGLRLIYFSYDVKMKEKGDIPEGYSVSREKKERFSLILESASTNQTSMYLCASTLGGATNTEAFFGQGTRLTVV.

The V gene is TRBV10-3, the J gene TRBJ1-3; 11 positions match TRBD1. Per the germline V gene, CDR1 is ENHRY and CDR2 is SYGVKD. The length of the CDR3 is 16 residues. J gave up 3 bases and V 5 bases, and 6 bases lay outside the gene matches. The CDR3: CAISRGQGVNGNTIYF. CDR3 coding DNA: TGTGCCATCAGTCGGGGACAGGGGGTAAATGGAAACACCATATATTTT.

The gene calls are TRBV2 and TRBJ1-2, with a weak D call TRBD1 (6 bases). V was shortened by 7 bases and J by 10 bases, with 13 bases between the two germline ends. Germline V CDR1 and CDR2: SNHLY, FYNNEI. The CDR3 has 11 amino acids. The CDR3 DNA reads TGTGCCAGCATTCGACAGGTGGACTACACCTTC. Its translation: CASIRQVDYTF.

The CDR3 coding sequence is TGTGCCAGTAGCTTACAGGGGTCGGGCACTGAAGCTTTCTTT. It is translated as CASSLQGSGTEAFF. V and J are TRBV19 and TRBJ1-1; 7 nucleotides align to TRBD1. Germline V gene lookup returns CDR1 LNHDA and CDR2 SQIVND (reference sequence). The CDR3 covers 14 residues. V dropped 6 bases and J dropped 4; count of bases not matched to a gene: 8. The full variable domain, in which reference TRBV19 and TRBJ1-1 provide the parts outside the CDR3, is DGGITQSPKYLFRKEGQNVTLSCEQNLNHDAMYWYRQDPGQGLRLIYYSQIVNDFQKGDIAEGYSVSREKKESFPLTVTSAQKNPTAFYLCASSLQGSGTEAFFGQGTRLTVV.

J is TRBJ2-7 and V is TRBV5-1, with a possible D match to TRBD1 (6 bases). Germline CDR1 is SGHRS and CDR2 is YFSETQ. V shed 4 bases and J shed 6 bases, with 23 bases lying between them. CDR3 length: 16 residues. Here the CDR3 DNA reads TGCGCCAGCAGCCCCTCCCTGACAGGTTTTTCGCGCGAGCAGTACTTC. It yields the protein CASSPSLTGFSREQYF.

Only one count was recorded for this clone. V and J are TRBV19 and TRBJ2-5, with 9 positions matching TRBD1. The CDR3 covers 15 residues. With V trimmed by 6 bases and J by 5 bases, 10 bases remained unmatched. The germline CDR1 and CDR2 sequences are LNHDA and SQIVND (reference sequence). The CDR3 DNA is TGTGCCAGTAGCCTGGACAGGGGTACTGCGGAGACCCAGTACTTC. This gives the protein CASSLDRGTAETQYF.

V usage is TRBV11-2 and J usage is TRBJ1-4; D gene ambiguous. Trimming cost V 1 base and J 0 bases, with 9 bases left between them. The CDR3 extends over 16 amino acids. Germline V lookup: CDR1 SGHAT, CDR2 FQNNGV. The CDR3 spells CASSLGQTTTNEKLFF. For the CDR3, the DNA is TGTGCCAGCAGCTTAGGGCAGACTACAACTAATGAAAAACTGTTTTTT.

V is TRBV27 and J is TRBJ1-1; D remains ambiguous. The germline CDR1 and CDR2 sequences are MNHEY and SMNVEV (reference sequence). The ends were cut back, 6 bases at V and 4 bases at J, with 15 bases in the middle. CDR3 length equals 14 residues. The CDR3 DNA sequence: TGTGCCAGCAGGGAAACGGGGAGACTCACTGAAGCTTTCTTT. Translation gives CASRETGRLTEAFF.

This clone occurred once. The V gene is TRBV30, the J gene TRBJ1-5; possibly TRBD1 for D (5 bases). Germline assignment: CDR1 GTSNPN and CDR2 SVGIG (reference sequence). The ends were cut back, 3 bases at V and 2 bases at J, with 11 bases in the middle. The CDR3 is made up of 14 amino acids. CDR3 amino acids: CAWRAGIGNQPQHF. CDR3 nucleotide sequence: TGTGCCTGGAGGGCAGGGATAGGCAATCAGCCCCAGCATTTT.

The chain carries TRBV30 and TRBJ2-1; 7 nucleotides match TRBD2. There are 14 residues in the CDR3. V lost 1 base, J lost 6 bases, and 6 bases stayed unmatched. The germline V gene encodes CDR1 GTSNPN and CDR2 SVGIG (reference sequence). CDR3 sequence reads: CAWSGGRRLNEQFF. CDR3 bases: TGTGCCTGGAGTGGCGGGAGAAGGCTCAATGAGCAGTTCTTC.

The rearrangement links TRBV5-1 to TRBJ2-3; 8 bases agree with TRBD1. The junction had 4 bases not matched to a gene; V was cut back by 2 bases and J by 2 bases. Germline V gene lookup returns CDR1 SGHRS and CDR2 YFSETQ. The CDR3 is 15 amino acids. CDR3 region: CASSFGQGNTDTQYF. CDR3 in DNA: TGCGCCAGCAGCTTCGGACAGGGAAACACAGATACGCAGTATTTT.

J is TRBJ2-7 and V is TRBV2, with 7 bases fitting TRBD1. The germline V gene has CDR1 SNHLY and CDR2 FYNNEI. The V and J ends lost 6 bases and 7 bases, in that order; junction bases with no gene match: 6. The CDR3 is made up of 12 amino acids. The CDR3: CASRAGGREQYF. As DNA, the CDR3 is TGTGCCAGCAGGGCAGGGGGAAGAGAGCAGTACTTC.

The V and J genes are TRBV28 and TRBJ2-7; 7 nucleotides agree with TRBD2. Losses at the gene ends were 6 bases for V and 6 bases for J; bases not matched to a gene: 11. This CDR3 is 14 amino acids long. Germline CDR1 and CDR2: MDHEN and SYDVKM. The CDR3, as DNA: TGTGCCAGCAGCCCGGCGGGAGACTCGGGCGAGCAGTACTTC. Translated, it gives CASSPAGDSGEQYF.

The CDR3 nucleotides are TGTGCCAGCAGCGTTAGACCTAGCGGGGTTTACGAGCAGTACTTC. Its translation is CASSVRPSGVYEQYF. The rearrangement joins TRBV5-4 to TRBJ2-7; 9 nucleotides align to TRBD2. The germline V gene has CDR1 SGHNT and CDR2 YYREEE (reference sequence). V shed 4 bases, J shed 4 bases, and the junction held 9 bases outside the gene matches. The CDR3 has 15 residues.

The chain couples TRBV27 to TRBJ2-5; 10 bases map to TRBD1. CDR3 length: 16 amino acids. With 5 bases clipped from V and 6 bases from J, the junction kept 12 bases outside the gene matches. Germline CDR1 reads MNHEY; CDR2 reads SMNVEV (reference sequence). The CDR3 loop is CASSHIRRDRGQTQYF. The DNA of the CDR3 is TGTGCCAGCAGTCATATACGCCGGGACAGGGGTCAGACCCAGTACTTC.

The V and J genes are TRBV27 and TRBJ1-1; tentatively, D is TRBD1 (6 bases). The V end lost 6 bases, the J end lost 6 bases, and 14 bases lay between the germline ends. There are 13 residues in the CDR3. Germline assignment: CDR1 MNHEY and CDR2 SMNVEV (reference sequence). For the CDR3, the DNA is TGTGCCAGCAGAATCAGGGGTGTCCCTGAAGCTTTCTTT. This gives the protein CASRIRGVPEAFF.

V gene TRBV10-3 combines with J gene TRBJ2-7; 7 bases align to TRBD2. The germline V gene encodes CDR1 ENHRY and CDR2 SYGVKD. This CDR3 is built from 15 residues. With 8 bases clipped from V and 1 base from J, the junction kept 11 bases outside the gene matches. The CDR3 sequence is CAIGGGPRFSYEQYF. The CDR3 coding sequence is TGTGCCATCGGCGGGGGTCCGAGGTTTTCCTACGAGCAGTACTTC.

The chain employs TRBV6-1 and TRBJ2-1; D is ambiguous. Germline lookup yields CDR1 MNHNS and CDR2 SASEGT. The CDR3 totals 13 residues. V shed 5 bases and J shed 5 bases, with 10 bases lying between them. The CDR3 nucleotides are TGTGCCAGCAGTCCATTAAGCCACAATGAGCAGTTCTTC. This codes for CASSPLSHNEQFF.

For this clone: Different DNA sequences within this sample yield the same CDR3. The V gene is TRBV5-1, the J gene TRBJ1-5; D call uncertain. Germline-derived CDR1 and CDR2 are SGHRS and YFSETQ. The V gene lost 0 bases and the J gene lost 0 bases, with 7 bases spanning the gap. The CDR3 is 15 residues long. The CDR3 DNA follows: TGCGCCAGCAGCTTGGGGCCAGGTAGCAATCAGCCCCAGCATTTT. This gives the protein CASSLGPGSNQPQHF.

The chain combines TRBV5-1 with TRBJ2-1; TRBD1 agrees at 7 bases. The V segment lost 6 bases and the J segment 8 bases; nucleotides outside the gene matches: 17. The CDR3 is 16 residues long. Germline CDR1 SGHRS, CDR2 YFSETQ. The DNA of the CDR3 is TGCGCCAGCACAGGAAGTCACAGGGGCCTTGTGGATGAGCAGTTCTTC. Amino acid sequence: CASTGSHRGLVDEQFF.

This chain uses TRBV9 with TRBJ1-1; the D gene is possibly TRBD1 (6 bases). Looked up from germline, CDR1 is SGDLS and CDR2 is YYNGEE. Trimming took 3 bases from V and 2 from J, leaving 8 bases between them. The CDR3 has 13 residues. The CDR3, as DNA: TGTGCCAGCAGCGCCAGGGGAAACACTGAAGCTTTCTTT. Residues: CASSARGNTEAFF.

This chain joins TRBV28 and TRBJ1-3; the D gene is possibly TRBD1 (6 bases). CDR3 length: 15 residues. Germline V gives CDR1 MDHEN, CDR2 SYDVKM. V shed 5 bases and J shed 4 bases, with 15 bases lying between them. The CDR3 here is CASSTHRENGNTIYF. DNA for the CDR3: TGTGCCAGCAGTACCCACAGGGAGAACGGAAACACCATATATTTT.